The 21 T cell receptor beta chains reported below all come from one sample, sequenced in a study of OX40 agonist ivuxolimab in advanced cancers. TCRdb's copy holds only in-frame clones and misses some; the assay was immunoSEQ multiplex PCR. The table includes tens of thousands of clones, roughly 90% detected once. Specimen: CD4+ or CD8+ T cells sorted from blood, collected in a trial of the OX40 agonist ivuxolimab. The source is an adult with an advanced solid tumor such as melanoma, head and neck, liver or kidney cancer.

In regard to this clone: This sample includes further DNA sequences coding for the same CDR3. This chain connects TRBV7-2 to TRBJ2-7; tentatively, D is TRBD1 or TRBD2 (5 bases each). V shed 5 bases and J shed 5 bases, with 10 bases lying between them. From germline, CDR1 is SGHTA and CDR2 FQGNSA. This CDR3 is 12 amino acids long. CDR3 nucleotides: TGTGCCAGCAGCCCGACGGGGCACGAGCAGTACTTC. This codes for CASSPTGHEQYF. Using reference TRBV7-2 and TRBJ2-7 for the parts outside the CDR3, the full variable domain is GAGVSQSPSNKVTEKGKDVELRCDPISGHTALYWYRQSLGQGLEFLIYFQGNSAPDKSGLPSDRFSAERTGGSVSTLTIQRTQQEDSAVYLCASSPTGHEQYFGPGTRLTVT.

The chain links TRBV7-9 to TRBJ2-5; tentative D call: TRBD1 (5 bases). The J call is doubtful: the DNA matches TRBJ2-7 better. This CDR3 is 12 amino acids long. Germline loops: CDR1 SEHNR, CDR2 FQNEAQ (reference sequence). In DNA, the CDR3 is TGTGCCAGCTCTCAGGGTCAGTACGAGCAGTACTTC. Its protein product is CASSQGQYEQYF.

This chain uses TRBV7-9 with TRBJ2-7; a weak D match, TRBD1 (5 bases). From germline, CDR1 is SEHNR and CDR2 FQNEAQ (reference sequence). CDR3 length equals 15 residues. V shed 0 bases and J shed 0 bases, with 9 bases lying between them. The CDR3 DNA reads TGTGCCAGCAGCTTAGCGGGCGACAGCTCCTACGAGCAGTACTTC. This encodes CASSLAGDSSYEQYF.

In nucleotides, the CDR3 is TGTGCCACCAGCAGAGAGGCGGCAGGACCAGATACGCAGTATTTT. Its protein product is CATSREAAGPDTQYF. This chain joins TRBV15 and TRBJ2-3; D is unclear. V lost 0 bases to trimming and J lost 4 bases, with 11 bases between them. This CDR3 has 15 residues. Germline loops: CDR1 LNHNV, CDR2 YYDKDF (reference sequence).

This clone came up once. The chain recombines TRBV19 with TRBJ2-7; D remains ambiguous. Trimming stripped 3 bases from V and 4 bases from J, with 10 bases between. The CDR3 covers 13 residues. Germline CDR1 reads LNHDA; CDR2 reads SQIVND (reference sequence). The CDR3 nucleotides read TGTGCCAGTAGTATCTTCAGCTTTTACGAGCAGTACTTC. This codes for CASSIFSFYEQYF.

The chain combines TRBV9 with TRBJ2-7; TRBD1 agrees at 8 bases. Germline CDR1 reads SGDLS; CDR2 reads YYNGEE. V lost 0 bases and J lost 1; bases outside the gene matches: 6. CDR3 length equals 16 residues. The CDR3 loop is CASSVGTGTGSYEQYF. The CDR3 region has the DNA TGTGCCAGCAGCGTAGGAACAGGGACAGGTTCCTACGAGCAGTACTTC. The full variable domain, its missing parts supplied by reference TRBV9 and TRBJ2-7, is DSGVTQTPKHLITATGQRVTLRCSPRSGDLSVYWYQQSLDQGLQFLIQYYNGEERAKGNILERFSAQQFPDLHSELNLSSLELGDSALYFCASSVGTGTGSYEQYFGPGTRLTVT.

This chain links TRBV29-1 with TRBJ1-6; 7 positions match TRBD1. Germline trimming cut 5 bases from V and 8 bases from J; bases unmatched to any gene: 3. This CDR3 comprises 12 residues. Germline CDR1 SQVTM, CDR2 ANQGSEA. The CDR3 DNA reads TGCAGCGTTTTAACAGGGGATTCACCCCTCCACTTT. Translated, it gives CSVLTGDSPLHF.

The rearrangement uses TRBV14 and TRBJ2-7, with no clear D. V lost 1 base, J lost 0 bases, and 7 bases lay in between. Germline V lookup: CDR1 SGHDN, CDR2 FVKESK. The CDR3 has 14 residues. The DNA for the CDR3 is TGTGCCAGCAGCCAAGGTATAACCTCCTACGAGCAGTACTTC. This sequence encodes CASSQGITSYEQYF.

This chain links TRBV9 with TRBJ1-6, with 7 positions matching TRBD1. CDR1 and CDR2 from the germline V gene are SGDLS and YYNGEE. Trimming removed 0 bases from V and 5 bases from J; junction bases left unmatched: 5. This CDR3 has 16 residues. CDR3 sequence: CASSVEVTGDNSPLHF. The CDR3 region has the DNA TGTGCCAGCAGCGTAGAAGTCACAGGGGATAATTCACCCCTCCACTTT.

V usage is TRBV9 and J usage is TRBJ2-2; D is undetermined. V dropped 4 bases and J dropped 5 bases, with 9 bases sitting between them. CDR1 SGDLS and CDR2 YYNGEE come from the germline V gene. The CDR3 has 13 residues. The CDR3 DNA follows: TGTGCCAGCAGCCCGGTGGAGACCGGGGAGCTGTTTTTT. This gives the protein CASSPVETGELFF.

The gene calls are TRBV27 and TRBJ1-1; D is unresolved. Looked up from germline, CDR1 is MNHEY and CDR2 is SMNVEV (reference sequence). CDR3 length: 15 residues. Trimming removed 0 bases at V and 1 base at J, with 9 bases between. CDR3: CASSLSISGNTEAFF. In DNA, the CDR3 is TGTGCCAGCAGTTTATCCATTTCAGGGAACACTGAAGCTTTCTTT.

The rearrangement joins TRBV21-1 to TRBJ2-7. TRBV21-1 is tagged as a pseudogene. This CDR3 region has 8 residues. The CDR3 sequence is CEGNEQYF. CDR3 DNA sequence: TGTGAGGGCAACGAGCAGTACTTC.

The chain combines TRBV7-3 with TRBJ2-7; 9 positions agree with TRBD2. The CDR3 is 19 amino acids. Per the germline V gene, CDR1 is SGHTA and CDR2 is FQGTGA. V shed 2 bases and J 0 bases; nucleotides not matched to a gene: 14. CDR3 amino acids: CASSLPYNILAGPSYEQYF. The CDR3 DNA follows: TGTGCCAGCAGCTTACCGTACAACATACTAGCGGGCCCCTCCTACGAGCAGTACTTC.

In DNA form, the CDR3 reads TGCGCCAGCAGCCAGGAGGCCCCGAGCACTGAAGCTTTCTTT. Translation gives CASSQEAPSTEAFF. The chain uses TRBV4-1 and TRBJ1-1; D is uncertain. The CDR3 covers 14 residues. V lost 3 bases and J lost 4, with 12 bases in between. CDR1 MGHRA and CDR2 YSYEKL come from the germline V gene.

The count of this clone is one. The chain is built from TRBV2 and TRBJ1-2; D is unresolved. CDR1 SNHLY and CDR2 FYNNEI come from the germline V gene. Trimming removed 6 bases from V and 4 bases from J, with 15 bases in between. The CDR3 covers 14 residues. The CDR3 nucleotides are TGTGCCAGCAGCCCGGACGGTTTTACCTATGGCTACACCTTC. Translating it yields CASSPDGFTYGYTF. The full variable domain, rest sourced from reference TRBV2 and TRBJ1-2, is EPEVTQTPSHQVTQMGQEVILRCVPISNHLYFYWYRQILGQKVEFLVSFYNNEISEKSEIFDDQFSVERPDGSNFTLKIRSTKLEDSAMYFCASSPDGFTYGYTFGSGTRLTVV.

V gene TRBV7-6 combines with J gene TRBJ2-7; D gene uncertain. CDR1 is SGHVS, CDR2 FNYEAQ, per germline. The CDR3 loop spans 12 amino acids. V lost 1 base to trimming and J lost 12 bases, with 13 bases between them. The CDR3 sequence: CASSLGLQPLYF. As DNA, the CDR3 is TGTGCCAGCAGCTTAGGACTTCAACCACTGTACTTC.

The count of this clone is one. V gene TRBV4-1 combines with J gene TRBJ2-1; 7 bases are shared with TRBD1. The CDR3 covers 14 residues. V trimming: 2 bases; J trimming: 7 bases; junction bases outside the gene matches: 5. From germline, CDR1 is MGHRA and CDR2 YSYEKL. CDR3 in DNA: TGCGCCAGCAGCCAAAAGACAGGGTGGAATGAGCAGTTCTTC. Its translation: CASSQKTGWNEQFF.

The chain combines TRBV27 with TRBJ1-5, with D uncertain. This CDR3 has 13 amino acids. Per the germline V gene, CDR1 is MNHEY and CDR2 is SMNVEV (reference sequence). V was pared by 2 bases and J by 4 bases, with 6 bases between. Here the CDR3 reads CASSLAENQPQHF. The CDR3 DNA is TGTGCCAGCAGTTTAGCGGAGAATCAGCCCCAGCATTTT.

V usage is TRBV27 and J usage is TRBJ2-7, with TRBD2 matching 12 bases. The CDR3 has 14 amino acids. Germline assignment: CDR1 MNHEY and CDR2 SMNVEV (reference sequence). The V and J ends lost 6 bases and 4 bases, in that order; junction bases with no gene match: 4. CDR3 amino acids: CASSPTSGGYEQYF. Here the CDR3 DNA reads TGTGCCAGCAGCCCGACTAGCGGGGGTTACGAGCAGTACTTC.

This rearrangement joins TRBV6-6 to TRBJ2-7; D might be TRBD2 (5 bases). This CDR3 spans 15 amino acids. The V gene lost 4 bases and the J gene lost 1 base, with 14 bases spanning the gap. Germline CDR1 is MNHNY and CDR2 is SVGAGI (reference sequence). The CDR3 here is CASSSPDGDSYEQYF. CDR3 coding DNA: TGTGCCAGCAGTTCCCCCGACGGGGATTCCTACGAGCAGTACTTC.

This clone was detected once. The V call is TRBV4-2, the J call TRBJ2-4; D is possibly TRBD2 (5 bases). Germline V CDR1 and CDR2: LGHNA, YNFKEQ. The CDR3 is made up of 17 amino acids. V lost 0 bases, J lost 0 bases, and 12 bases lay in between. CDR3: CASSQEERSLAKNIQYF. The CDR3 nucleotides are TGTGCCAGCAGCCAAGAGGAGCGGTCTTTAGCCAAAAACATTCAGTACTTC.